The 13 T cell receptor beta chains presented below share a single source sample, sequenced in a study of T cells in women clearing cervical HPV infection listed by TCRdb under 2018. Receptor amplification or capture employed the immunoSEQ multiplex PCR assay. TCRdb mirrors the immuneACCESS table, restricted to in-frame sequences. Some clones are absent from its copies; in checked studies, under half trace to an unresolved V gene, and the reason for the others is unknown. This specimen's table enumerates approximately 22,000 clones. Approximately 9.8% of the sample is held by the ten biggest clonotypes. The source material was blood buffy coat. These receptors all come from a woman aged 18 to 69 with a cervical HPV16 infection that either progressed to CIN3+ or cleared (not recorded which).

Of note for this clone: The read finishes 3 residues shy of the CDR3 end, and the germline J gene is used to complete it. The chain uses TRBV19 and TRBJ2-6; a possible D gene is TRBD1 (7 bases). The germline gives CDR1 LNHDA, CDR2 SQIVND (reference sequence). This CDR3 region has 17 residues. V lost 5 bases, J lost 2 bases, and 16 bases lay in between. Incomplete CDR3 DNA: TGTGCCAGTAGTGGCAGGGGGGCCGCTCCTGGGGCCAACGTC. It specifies CASSGRGAAPGANV. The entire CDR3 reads CASSGRGAAPGANVLTF.

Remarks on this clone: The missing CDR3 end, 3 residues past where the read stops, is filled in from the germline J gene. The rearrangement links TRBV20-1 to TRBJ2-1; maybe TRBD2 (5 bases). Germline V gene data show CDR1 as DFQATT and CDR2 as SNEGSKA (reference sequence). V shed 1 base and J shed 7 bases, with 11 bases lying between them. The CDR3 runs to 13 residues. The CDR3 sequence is CSARGLLGNEQFF. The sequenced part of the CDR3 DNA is TGCAGTGCTAGAGGGCTACTAGGGAATGAG.

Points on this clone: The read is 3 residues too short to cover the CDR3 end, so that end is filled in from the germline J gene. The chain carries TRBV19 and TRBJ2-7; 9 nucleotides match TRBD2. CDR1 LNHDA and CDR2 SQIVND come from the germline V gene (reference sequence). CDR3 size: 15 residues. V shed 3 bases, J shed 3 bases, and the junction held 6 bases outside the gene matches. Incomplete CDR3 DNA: TGTGCCAGTAGTATCCAGCGGGGGGCTTACTACGAG. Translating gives CASSIQRGAYYE. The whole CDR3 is CASSIQRGAYYEQYF.

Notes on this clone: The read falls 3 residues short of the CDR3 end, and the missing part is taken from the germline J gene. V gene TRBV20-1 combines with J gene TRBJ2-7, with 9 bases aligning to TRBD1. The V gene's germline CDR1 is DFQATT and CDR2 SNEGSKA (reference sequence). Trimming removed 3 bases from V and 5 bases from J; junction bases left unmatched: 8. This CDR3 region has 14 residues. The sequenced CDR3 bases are TGCAGTGCTAGTTTACAGGGGGCCTCGGACGAG. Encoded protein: CSASLQGASDE. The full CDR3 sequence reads CSASLQGASDEQYF.

The DNA read from the CDR3 is TGTGCCAGCAGCGAAAATAGCGGGGGCCGCCAAGAGACC. Translated, it gives CASSENSGGRQET. In full, the CDR3 is CASSENSGGRQETQYF. The chain uses TRBV9 and TRBJ2-5; TRBD2 matches 9 bases. With the read ending 3 residues before the CDR3 end, the germline J gene is used to fill in that end. The CDR3 runs 16 residues. V trimming: 3 bases; J trimming: 1 base; junction bases outside the gene matches: 7. Germline CDR1 is SGDLS and CDR2 is YYNGEE.

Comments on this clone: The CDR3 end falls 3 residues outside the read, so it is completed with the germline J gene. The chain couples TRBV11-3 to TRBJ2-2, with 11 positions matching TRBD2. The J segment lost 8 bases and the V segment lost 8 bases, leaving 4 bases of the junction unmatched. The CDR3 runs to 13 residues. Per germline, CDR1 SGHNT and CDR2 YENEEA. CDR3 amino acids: CASQRTSGGELFF. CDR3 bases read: TGTGCCAGCCAAAGGACTAGCGGGGGGGAG.

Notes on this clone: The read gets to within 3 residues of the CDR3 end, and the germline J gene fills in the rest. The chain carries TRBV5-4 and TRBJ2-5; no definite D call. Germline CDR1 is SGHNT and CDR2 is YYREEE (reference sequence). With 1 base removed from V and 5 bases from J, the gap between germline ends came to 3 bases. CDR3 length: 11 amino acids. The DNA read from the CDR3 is TGTGCCAGCAGCTTGCGGGAGACC. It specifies CASSLRET. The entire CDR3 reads CASSLRETQYF. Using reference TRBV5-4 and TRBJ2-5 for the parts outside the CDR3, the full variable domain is ETGVTQSPTHLIKTRGQQVTLRCSSQSGHNTVSWYQQALGQGPQFIFQYYREEENGRGNFPPRFSGLQFPNYSSELNVNALELDDSALYLCASSLRETQYFGPGTRLLVL.

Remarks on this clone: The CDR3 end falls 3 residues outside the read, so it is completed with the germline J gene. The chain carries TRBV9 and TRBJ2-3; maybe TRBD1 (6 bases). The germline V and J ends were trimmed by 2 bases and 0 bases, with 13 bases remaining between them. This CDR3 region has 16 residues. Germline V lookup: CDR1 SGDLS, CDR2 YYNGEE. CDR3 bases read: TGTGCCAGCAGCGTGACGACAGGAACTAGCACAGATACG. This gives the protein CASSVTTGTSTDT. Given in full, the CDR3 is CASSVTTGTSTDTQYF.

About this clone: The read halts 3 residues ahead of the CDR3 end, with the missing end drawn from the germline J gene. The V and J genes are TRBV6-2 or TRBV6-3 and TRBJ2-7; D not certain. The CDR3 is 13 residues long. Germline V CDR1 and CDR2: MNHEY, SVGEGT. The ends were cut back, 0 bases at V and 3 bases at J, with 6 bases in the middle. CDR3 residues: CASSYSAGYEQYF. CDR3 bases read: TGTGCCAGCAGTTACTCAGCAGGCTACGAG.

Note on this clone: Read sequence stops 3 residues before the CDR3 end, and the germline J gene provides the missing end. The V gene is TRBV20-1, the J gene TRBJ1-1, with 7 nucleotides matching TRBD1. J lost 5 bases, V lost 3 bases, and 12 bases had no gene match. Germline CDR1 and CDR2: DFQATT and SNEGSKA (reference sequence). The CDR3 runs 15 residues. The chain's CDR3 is CSASEIRDSRTEAFF. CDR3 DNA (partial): TGCAGTGCTAGTGAGATCCGGGACAGCAGGACTGAA.

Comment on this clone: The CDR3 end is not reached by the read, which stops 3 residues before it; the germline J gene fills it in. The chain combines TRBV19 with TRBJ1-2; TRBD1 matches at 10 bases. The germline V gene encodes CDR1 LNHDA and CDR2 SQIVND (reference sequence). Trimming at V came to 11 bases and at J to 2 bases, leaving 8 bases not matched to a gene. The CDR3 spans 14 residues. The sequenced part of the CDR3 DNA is TGTGCCGCCCGAGAGGACAGGGGGAACTATGGC. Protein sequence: CAAREDRGNYG. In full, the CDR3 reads CAAREDRGNYGYTF. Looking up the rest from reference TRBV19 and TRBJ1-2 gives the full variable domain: DGGITQSPKYLFRKEGQNVTLSCEQNLNHDAMYWYRQDPGQGLRLIYYSQIVNDFQKGDIAEGYSVSREKKESFPLTVTSAQKNPTAFYLCAAREDRGNYGYTFGSGTRLTVV.

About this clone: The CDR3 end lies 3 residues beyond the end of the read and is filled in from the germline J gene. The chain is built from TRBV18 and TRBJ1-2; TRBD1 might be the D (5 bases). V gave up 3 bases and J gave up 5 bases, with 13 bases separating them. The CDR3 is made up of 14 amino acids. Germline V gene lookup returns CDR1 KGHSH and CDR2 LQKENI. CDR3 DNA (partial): TGTGCCAGCTCACCTGGGCAGGGTTCATATGGC. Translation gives CASSPGQGSYG. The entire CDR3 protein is CASSPGQGSYGYTF.

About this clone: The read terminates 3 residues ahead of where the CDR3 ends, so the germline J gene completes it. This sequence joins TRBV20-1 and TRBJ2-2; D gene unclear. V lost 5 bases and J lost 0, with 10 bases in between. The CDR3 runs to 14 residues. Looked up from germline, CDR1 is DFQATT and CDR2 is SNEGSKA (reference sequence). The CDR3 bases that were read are TGCAGTGCTCATCCTCTACCGAACACCGGGGAG. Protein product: CSAHPLPNTGE. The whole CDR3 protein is CSAHPLPNTGELFF.